The T cell receptor beta chain described here comes from a study of cytomegalovirus exposure and HLA in healthy donors. The V gene's germline CDR1 is SGHRS and CDR2 YFSETQ. CDR3 size: 16 residues. V was pared by 3 bases and J by 5 bases, with 4 bases of the junction left unmatched. 60 Vbeta and 13 Jbeta primers were used in PCR. Sequencing was performed with immunoSEQ multiplex PCR; in TCRdb, only in-frame clones are kept and a portion is missing. The sample lists nearly 110,000 clones; 82% were seen once. This clone was recorded a few times. The target antigen is unknown. Study-wide findings and caveats: Indistinguishable V segments such as TRBV6-2 and TRBV6-3 were excluded.

The sequence was collected from a young man in good health and CMV-seropositive. Sequenced material: PBMCs. This chain joins TRBV5-1 and TRBJ2-2; 13 positions match TRBD2. CDR3 region: CASSSLLAGGTGELFF. The CDR3 DNA reads TGCGCCAGCAGCTCCTTACTAGCGGGGGGGACCGGGGAGCTGTTTTTT. Variable domain in full (rest from reference TRBV5-1 and TRBJ2-2): KAGVTQTPRYLIKTRGQQVTLSCSPISGHRSVSWYQQTPGQGLQFLFEYFSETQRNKGNFPGRFSGRQFSNSRSEMNVSTLELGDSALYLCASSSLLAGGTGELFFGEGSRLTVL.